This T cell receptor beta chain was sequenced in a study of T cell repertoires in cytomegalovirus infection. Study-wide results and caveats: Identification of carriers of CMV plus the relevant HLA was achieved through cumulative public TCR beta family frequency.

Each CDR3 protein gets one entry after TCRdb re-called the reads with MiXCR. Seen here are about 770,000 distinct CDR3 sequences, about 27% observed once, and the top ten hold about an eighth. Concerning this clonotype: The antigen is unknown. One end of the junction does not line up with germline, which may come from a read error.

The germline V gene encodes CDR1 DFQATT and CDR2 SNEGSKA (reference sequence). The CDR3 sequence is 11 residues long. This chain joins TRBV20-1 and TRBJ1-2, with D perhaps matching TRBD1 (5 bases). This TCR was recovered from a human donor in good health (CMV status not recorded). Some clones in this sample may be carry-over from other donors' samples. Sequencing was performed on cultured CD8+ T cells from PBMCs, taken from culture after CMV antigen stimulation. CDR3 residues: CSALGQGPPSF. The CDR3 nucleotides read TGCAGTGCCTTAGGGCAGGGTCCTCCGTCCTTC.